These 25 T cell receptor beta chains were sequenced from one sample in a study of cytomegalovirus exposure and HLA in healthy donors. Use of 60 Vbeta and 13 Jbeta primers characterized the PCR. Generated by immunoSEQ multiplex PCR, the TCRdb table keeps only in-frame clones and is missing some. The data contain approximately 120,000 clones, approximately 70% of them singletons. The sequenced sample was PBMCs. These receptors came from a man in his sixties in good health and CMV-seropositive.

The chain couples TRBV5-1 to TRBJ2-3; tentative D call: TRBD2 (6 bases). Trimming removed 4 bases at V and 2 bases at J, with 20 bases between. The CDR3 totals 17 residues. Germline CDR1 SGHRS, CDR2 YFSETQ. CDR3 nucleotides: TGCGCCAGCAGCCTCTCAGTTGGGCGGGGAGACACAGATACGCAGTATTTT. Its translation: CASSLSVGRGDTDTQYF. Supplemented by reference TRBV5-1 and TRBJ2-3, the full variable domain reads KAGVTQTPRYLIKTRGQQVTLSCSPISGHRSVSWYQQTPGQGLQFLFEYFSETQRNKGNFPGRFSGRQFSNSRSEMNVSTLELGDSALYLCASSLSVGRGDTDTQYFGPGTRLTVL.

J is TRBJ1-6 and V is TRBV11-2; 10 nucleotides agree with TRBD1. V lost 1 base, J lost 11 bases, and 2 bases stayed unmatched. The CDR3 runs to 14 residues. Germline CDR1 is SGHAT and CDR2 is FQNNGV. CDR3: CASSLGDRGTPLHF. As DNA, the CDR3 is TGTGCCAGCAGCTTAGGGGACAGGGGTACACCCCTCCACTTT.

The chain carries TRBV7-9 and TRBJ1-2, with TRBD1 as a possible D gene (5 bases). Trimming took 3 bases from V and 4 from J, leaving 12 bases between them. The CDR3 totals 14 residues. Germline V gene lookup returns CDR1 SEHNR and CDR2 FQNEAQ (reference sequence). CDR3 sequence: CASSFMVGGYGYTF. The CDR3 DNA reads as TGTGCCAGCAGCTTCATGGTGGGGGGCTATGGCTACACCTTC.

This clone has only a few counts. The rearrangement uses TRBV6-1 and TRBJ2-1; 7 bases align to TRBD2. CDR1 and CDR2 from the germline V gene are MNHNS and SASEGT. The trim removed 1 base at V and 14 bases at J, leaving 5 bases unmatched. CDR3 length: 12 residues. The CDR3 sequence is CASSEGGGVKFF. The CDR3 DNA reads as TGTGCCAGCAGTGAAGGCGGGGGTGTGAAGTTCTTC.

This clone appeared a single time. V and J are TRBV10-3 and TRBJ1-4, with D uncertain. The CDR3 loop spans 12 amino acids. CDR1 ENHRY and CDR2 SYGVKD come from the germline V gene. V was clipped by 2 bases and J by 6 bases, with 4 bases between them. CDR3 residues: CAISEGDEKLFF. In DNA, the CDR3 is TGTGCCATCAGTGAGGGAGATGAAAAACTGTTTTTT.

The chain has TRBV4-1 and TRBJ2-5; 10 bases fit TRBD2. V lost 4 bases and J lost 6; bases outside the gene matches: 14. The V gene's germline CDR1 is MGHRA and CDR2 YSYEKL. This CDR3 has 17 residues. In nucleotides, the CDR3 is TGCGCCAGCAGCCCCACATTGGCTGGGACTAGCGTACAGACCCAGTACTTC. Its translation is CASSPTLAGTSVQTQYF.

V and J are TRBV19 and TRBJ2-1; D is unclear. The V gene lost 8 bases and the J gene lost 9 bases, with 14 bases spanning the gap. Germline V gene lookup returns CDR1 LNHDA and CDR2 SQIVND (reference sequence). The CDR3 loop spans 12 amino acids. As DNA, the CDR3 is TGTGCCAGTGGTTGGGTTGGGCGTGAGCAGTTCTTC. Translating gives CASGWVGREQFF.

The rearrangement links TRBV2 to TRBJ2-5; TRBD2 agrees at 11 bases. This CDR3 is built from 14 residues. The V gene end was trimmed by 5 bases and the J gene end by 4 bases; junction bases not matched to a gene: 3. CDR1 is SNHLY and CDR2 is FYNNEI in the germline V gene. The DNA for the CDR3 is TGTGCCAGCAGTATAGGACTAGCGGGAGAGACCCAGTACTTC. It specifies CASSIGLAGETQYF.

The rearrangement links TRBV29-1 to TRBJ1-5, with 7 bases lining up with TRBD1. The CDR3 has 15 residues. The J segment lost 0 bases and the V segment lost 4 bases, leaving 6 bases of the junction unmatched. Looked up from germline, CDR1 is SQVTM and CDR2 is ANQGSEA. The CDR3 protein is CSVAFSGGSNQPQHF. The CDR3 nucleotides read TGCAGCGTTGCGTTCTCAGGGGGTAGCAATCAGCCCCAGCATTTT.

The rearrangement uses TRBV25-1 and TRBJ1-1; D might be TRBD1 (6 bases). Trimming removed 6 bases at V and 2 bases at J, with 16 bases between. The CDR3 runs to 15 residues. The germline gives CDR1 MGHDK, CDR2 SYGVNS. CDR3 protein: CASSEPGQANTEAFF. The CDR3 nucleotides are TGTGCCAGCAGCGAACCGGGACAAGCTAACACTGAAGCTTTCTTT.

The V call is TRBV19, the J call TRBJ2-1; 9 bases agree with TRBD2. This CDR3 is built from 15 residues. In germline, CDR1 is LNHDA, CDR2 SQIVND (reference sequence). With 4 bases clipped from V and 6 bases from J, the junction kept 7 bases outside the gene matches. CDR3 loop: CASSTQAGGPNEQFF. For the CDR3, the DNA is TGTGCCAGTAGTACCCAGGCGGGGGGGCCCAATGAGCAGTTCTTC.

The chain has TRBV9 and TRBJ1-1, with D maybe TRBD1 (5 bases). The CDR3 extends over 15 amino acids. The V end lost 0 bases, the J end lost 5 bases, and 14 bases lay between the germline ends. CDR1 and CDR2 from the germline V gene are SGDLS and YYNGEE. CDR3 coding DNA: TGTGCCAGCAGCGTAGAGCAGGGCGGAGGGACTGAAGCTTTCTTT. It codes for CASSVEQGGGTEAFF.

This clone was detected only a few times. The gene calls are TRBV2 and TRBJ2-7; no definite D call. Germline V lookup: CDR1 SNHLY, CDR2 FYNNEI. V lost 4 bases and J 2 bases, leaving 6 bases between the germline ends. CDR3 size: 12 residues. In DNA, the CDR3 is TGTGCCAGCAGTGGTGGCCCCTACGAGCAGTACTTC. Protein product: CASSGGPYEQYF.

The table lists this clone with a few counts. V is TRBV30 and J is TRBJ1-1, with TRBD1 identical over 11 bases. After removal of 2 bases from V and 5 bases from J, the junction contained 7 bases not matched to a gene. Germline CDR1 GTSNPN, CDR2 SVGIG (reference sequence). CDR3 length equals 15 residues. The CDR3 loop is CAWSIGGTGGTEAFF. As DNA, the CDR3 is TGTGCCTGGAGTATCGGAGGGACAGGGGGGACTGAAGCTTTCTTT.

The chain combines TRBV11-3 with TRBJ2-5; maybe TRBD2 (6 bases). Germline V CDR1 and CDR2: SGHNT, YENEEA. V lost 5 bases and J 3 bases, leaving 13 bases between the germline ends. The CDR3 runs 14 residues. In nucleotides, the CDR3 is TGTGCCAGCAGCACCCTAGCGCGTGAAGAGACCCAGTACTTC. This sequence encodes CASSTLAREETQYF.

The chain has TRBV5-5 and TRBJ2-3; no clear D. Germline CDR1 and CDR2: SGHKS and YYEKEE (reference sequence). CDR3 size: 13 residues. V gave up 0 bases and J gave up 6 bases, with 8 bases separating them. The CDR3 bases are TGTGCCAGCAGCTTGGACCTCAGGGATACGCAGTATTTT. It encodes CASSLDLRDTQYF.

The rearrangement uses TRBV29-1 and TRBJ1-3, with 10 bases fitting TRBD1. Germline trimming cut 0 bases from V and 0 bases from J; bases unmatched to any gene: 11. This CDR3 is 19 amino acids long. Germline assignment: CDR1 SQVTM and CDR2 ANQGSEA. The CDR3 reads CSVEDQTGQGGHSGNTIYF. CDR3 nucleotide sequence: TGCAGCGTTGAAGATCAAACAGGACAGGGGGGCCACTCTGGAAACACCATATATTTT.

The genes are TRBV2 and TRBJ1-5; 9 bases fit TRBD1. V shed 10 bases and J 5 bases; nucleotides not matched to a gene: 12. CDR1 and CDR2 from the germline V gene are SNHLY and FYNNEI. This CDR3 region has 15 residues. CDR3 in DNA: TGTGCCAACCCGGAAGACAGGGGGGGAGATCAGCCCCAGCATTTT. Residues: CANPEDRGGDQPQHF.

The rearrangement joins TRBV27 to TRBJ1-5; TRBD1 aligns across 7 bases. The CDR3 length is 14 residues. Germline V gives CDR1 MNHEY, CDR2 SMNVEV (reference sequence). Trimming removed 4 bases from V and 4 bases from J; junction bases left unmatched: 4. CDR3 loop: CASSWTGGNQPQHF. CDR3 in DNA: TGTGCCAGCAGTTGGACAGGCGGTAATCAGCCCCAGCATTTT.

This chain joins TRBV7-8 and TRBJ1-5, with 7 bases lining up with TRBD1. The CDR3 is 14 residues long. J lost 7 bases, V lost 2 bases, and 5 bases had no gene match. Germline V gives CDR1 SGHVS, CDR2 FQNEAQ. The CDR3 nucleotides are TGTGCCAGCAGCTTAAGGGACAGACTCCAGCCCCAGCATTTT. It encodes CASSLRDRLQPQHF.

This chain joins TRBV7-2 and TRBJ1-6, with D perhaps matching TRBD1 (6 bases). The ends were cut back, 6 bases at V and 9 bases at J, with 15 bases in the middle. The CDR3 totals 14 residues. The V gene's germline CDR1 is SGHTA and CDR2 FQGNSA. The CDR3 loop reads CASRAHREGSPLHF. CDR3 bases: TGTGCCAGCAGGGCGCACAGGGAGGGTTCACCCCTCCACTTT.

The rearrangement joins TRBV28 to TRBJ1-2; D ambiguous. The V gene lost 2 bases and the J gene lost 6 bases, with 7 bases spanning the gap. The CDR3 runs 12 residues. In germline, CDR1 is MDHEN, CDR2 SYDVKM. CDR3 sequence (DNA): TGTGCCAGCAGTTTAGAACTCAATGGCTACACCTTC. Amino acid sequence: CASSLELNGYTF.

In this sample, this clone turned up a few times. This chain uses TRBV10-1 with TRBJ1-4; 8 nucleotides line up with TRBD1. The CDR3 sequence is 13 residues long. V shed 3 bases and J 10 bases; nucleotides not matched to a gene: 4. Looked up from germline, CDR1 is WNHNN and CDR2 is SYGVQD (reference sequence). The chain's CDR3 is CASSEAGGGKLFF. The CDR3 DNA sequence: TGCGCCAGCAGTGAAGCAGGGGGCGGAAAACTGTTTTTT.

The chain employs TRBV5-6 and TRBJ2-5, with D maybe TRBD2 (5 bases). The length of the CDR3 is 12 residues. Trimming removed 1 base at V and 7 bases at J, with 8 bases between. Germline V gives CDR1 SGHDT, CDR2 YYEEEE. CDR3 sequence (DNA): TGTGCCAGCAGCTTGTACCGGGGGACCCAGTACTTC. Its protein product is CASSLYRGTQYF.

The rearrangement uses TRBV5-4 and TRBJ2-3; TRBD2 agrees at 7 bases. The junction had 8 bases not matched to a gene; V was cut back by 4 bases and J by 0 bases. CDR1 is SGHNT and CDR2 is YYREEE in the germline V gene (reference sequence). The length of the CDR3 is 16 residues. The CDR3 DNA sequence: TGTGCCAGCAGCCCCGAGGGGCGGGGGAGCACAGATACGCAGTATTTT. Its protein is CASSPEGRGSTDTQYF.